The 28 T cell receptor beta chains in this list originate from one sample, sequenced in a study of blood T cells in healthy people across ages. A second roughly 6 to 12 cycle PCR used barcoded and J-beta primers. Each CDR3 protein gets one entry after TCRdb re-called the 5' RACE reads with MiXCR. The table lists 550,000 to 750,000 distinct CDR3 sequences, around 21% of them singletons, with under 4% in the top ten. Sequenced material: blood. The receptors stem from a man between 65 and 85 years old in good health.

This clonotype was seen only a few times. The chain couples TRBV7-2 to TRBJ2-7; 9 nucleotides match TRBD1. J gave up 4 bases and V 4 bases, and 20 bases lay outside the gene matches. The germline V gene has CDR1 SGHTA and CDR2 FQGNSA. The CDR3 contains 19 residues. The CDR3 DNA follows: TGTGCCAGCAGCTCACCGGGACAGGGATACCGGGAGGTTCCATACGAGCAGTACTTC. It is translated as CASSSPGQGYREVPYEQYF. Supplemented by reference TRBV7-2 and TRBJ2-7, the full variable domain reads GAGVSQSPSNKVTEKGKDVELRCDPISGHTALYWYRQSLGQGLEFLIYFQGNSAPDKSGLPSDRFSAERTGGSVSTLTIQRTQQEDSAVYLCASSSPGQGYREVPYEQYFGPGTRLTVT.

The V gene is TRBV2, the J gene TRBJ2-4, with no clear D. The CDR3 runs 13 residues. Deletions cut 6 bases from V and 4 bases from J, with 10 bases between. Germline V gene lookup returns CDR1 SNHLY and CDR2 FYNNEI. CDR3 residues: CASSGQNKNIQYF. In DNA form, the CDR3 reads TGTGCCAGCAGCGGGCAAAATAAAAACATTCAGTACTTC.

The chain joins TRBV9 to TRBJ1-3; D might be TRBD1 (5 bases). The CDR3 consists of 15 residues. Germline CDR1 SGDLS, CDR2 YYNGEE. Trimming shortened V by 0 bases and J by 0 bases, and 7 bases separated the two germline ends. This CDR3 is CASSVADNSGNTIYF. Written as DNA, the CDR3 is TGTGCCAGCAGCGTAGCGGACAACTCTGGAAACACCATATATTTT.

The table lists this clonotype with many counts. This chain connects TRBV28 to TRBJ2-3, with a possible D match to TRBD1 (5 bases). The V and J ends lost 8 bases and 5 bases respectively, with 11 bases between them. The CDR3 runs to 12 residues. CDR1 is MDHEN, CDR2 SYDVKM, per germline. For the CDR3, the DNA is TGTGCCAGCCAGGGCTTTAGAGATACGCAGTATTTT. This translates into CASQGFRDTQYF.

This clonotype has a handful of counts. This chain uses TRBV5-1 with TRBJ2-3; 7 bases agree with TRBD2. The germline V gene encodes CDR1 SGHRS and CDR2 YFSETQ. CDR3 size: 15 residues. The ends lost 4 bases at V and 1 base at J; junction bases unmatched: 6. The CDR3 spells CASSLLGGGTDTQYF. The CDR3 nucleotides read TGCGCCAGCAGCCTGTTGGGAGGGGGCACAGATACGCAGTATTTT.

For the CDR3, the DNA is TGCGCCAGCAGCCAAGATCCAGGGGGGAGGACTACGCAGTATTTT. Translating it yields CASSQDPGGRTTQYF. The gene calls are TRBV4-1 and TRBJ2-3; D may be TRBD1 (7 bases). Trimming shortened V by 0 bases and J by 8 bases, and 15 bases separated the two germline ends. Looked up from germline, CDR1 is MGHRA and CDR2 is YSYEKL. The CDR3 is made up of 15 amino acids.

This clonotype was seen a few times. The J gene is TRBJ2-3, the V gene TRBV5-1; TRBD1 aligns across 8 bases. Germline CDR1 and CDR2: SGHRS and YFSETQ. Trimming took 3 bases from V and 11 from J; bases not matched to a gene: 5. The CDR3 runs to 12 residues. CDR3 nucleotide sequence: TGCGCCAGCAGCTCCTCCGGGACAGGGCAGTATTTT. This gives the protein CASSSSGTGQYF.

The genes are TRBV27 and TRBJ1-2, with TRBD1 matching 9 bases. V trimming: 6 bases; J trimming: 1 base; junction bases outside the gene matches: 6. Germline V gene sequence: CDR1 MNHEY, CDR2 SMNVEV (reference sequence). The CDR3 has 15 amino acids. Here the CDR3 DNA reads TGTGCCAGCAGAGCCGGGACAGGGTATAACTATGGCTACACCTTC. It codes for CASRAGTGYNYGYTF.

This clonotype was seen a few times. J is TRBJ1-1 and V is TRBV28, with unresolved D. Germline loops: CDR1 MDHEN, CDR2 SYDVKM. CDR3 length: 13 residues. With 6 bases removed from V and 6 bases from J, the gap between germline ends came to 14 bases. CDR3 residues: CASRPPGHAEAFF. DNA for the CDR3: TGTGCCAGCAGGCCTCCCGGTCACGCTGAAGCTTTCTTT.

There are many counts of this clonotype. The chain carries TRBV20-1 and TRBJ2-1, with TRBD2 as a possible D gene (5 bases). The germline CDR1 and CDR2 sequences are DFQATT and SNEGSKA (reference sequence). Trimming shortened V by 6 bases and J by 0 bases, and 15 bases separated the two germline ends. The CDR3 is made up of 15 amino acids. The CDR3 protein is CSAPTTGSSYNEQFF. CDR3 bases: TGCAGTGCCCCCACCACGGGGAGCTCCTACAATGAGCAGTTCTTC.

V is TRBV25-1 and J is TRBJ1-1, with D possibly TRBD1 on 5 matching bases. CDR3 length equals 12 residues. From germline, CDR1 is MGHDK and CDR2 SYGVNS. V shed 6 bases and J shed 6 bases, with 11 bases lying between them. The CDR3 loop reads CASRQMGAEAFF. The CDR3 region has the DNA TGTGCCAGCAGACAGATGGGGGCTGAAGCTTTCTTT.

There are a few counts of this clonotype. The chain carries TRBV6-1 and TRBJ2-1; D remains ambiguous. This CDR3 region has 15 residues. Trimming took 4 bases from V and 0 from J, leaving 10 bases between them. Germline V gives CDR1 MNHNS, CDR2 SASEGT. DNA for the CDR3: TGTGCCAGCAGTGCCGAATACGGCTCCTACAATGAGCAGTTCTTC. Its translation: CASSAEYGSYNEQFF.

V usage is TRBV20-1 and J usage is TRBJ2-7; 9 nucleotides match TRBD2. Germline V lookup: CDR1 DFQATT, CDR2 SNEGSKA (reference sequence). This CDR3 spans 16 amino acids. J lost 4 bases, V lost 4 bases, and 14 bases had no gene match. The CDR3 sequence: CSATHQVAGVLYEQYF. The CDR3 bases are TGCAGTGCTACCCACCAAGTAGCGGGAGTATTGTACGAGCAGTACTTC.

Remarks on this clonotype: A read error may account for a junction end that differs from germline. The V call is TRBV7-9, the J call TRBJ2-5, with 9 bases that match TRBD2. This CDR3 comprises 15 residues. Germline values: CDR1 SEHNR, CDR2 FQNEAQ (reference sequence). The CDR3 sequence is CASSLGLAFSAQQYF. The CDR3 coding sequence is TGCGCCAGCAGCTTGGGACTAGCCTTCTCCGCTCAGCAGTACTTC.

The chain carries TRBV7-9 and TRBJ2-3; D gene unclear. Germline V CDR1 and CDR2: SEHNR, FQNEAQ (reference sequence). The V and J ends lost 10 bases and 3 bases respectively, with 14 bases between them. The CDR3 has 13 residues. CDR3: CATVGWITDTQYF. The DNA for the CDR3 is TGTGCCACTGTCGGATGGATTACAGATACGCAGTATTTT.

This clonotype was counted a single time. The chain has TRBV10-3 and TRBJ2-4; the D gene is possibly TRBD1 (5 bases). CDR3 size: 14 residues. Looked up from germline, CDR1 is ENHRY and CDR2 is SYGVKD. V was pared by 0 bases and J by 5 bases, with 8 bases between. CDR3 bases: TGTGCCATCAGTGAGTCTCCGACAGAAAACATTCAGTACTTC. It translates to CAISESPTENIQYF.

This clonotype turned up a few times. V is TRBV20-1 and J is TRBJ1-5, with D uncertain. Germline V gene lookup returns CDR1 DFQATT and CDR2 SNEGSKA (reference sequence). The V end was cut by 6 bases, the J end by 1 base, with 25 bases between. The CDR3 length is 18 residues. The CDR3 here is CSAPTAQGPSGSNQPQHF. The CDR3 DNA is TGCAGTGCCCCAACCGCCCAAGGACCGTCTGGAAGCAATCAGCCCCAGCATTTT.

This clonotype was counted only a few times. CDR3 protein: CASTWGGGTDTQYF. The CDR3 DNA reads as TGTGCCAGCACTTGGGGCGGGGGCACAGATACGCAGTATTTT. The V and J genes are TRBV5-6 and TRBJ2-3; D might be TRBD2 (6 bases). CDR3 length: 14 residues. Germline CDR1 is SGHDT and CDR2 is YYEEEE. The ends were cut back, 6 bases at V and 1 base at J, with 12 bases in the middle.

This clonotype was recorded a few times. The rearrangement links TRBV20-1 to TRBJ1-4, with D maybe TRBD1 (5 bases). V lost 6 bases to trimming and J lost 3 bases, with 8 bases between them. The CDR3 contains 12 residues. Per germline, CDR1 DFQATT and CDR2 SNEGSKA (reference sequence). The CDR3 protein is CSAGTANEKLFF. For the CDR3, the DNA is TGCAGTGCCGGGACTGCTAATGAAAAACTGTTTTTT.

The V and J genes are TRBV27 and TRBJ2-7, with 8 bases matching TRBD2. Germline trimming cut 0 bases from V and 3 bases from J; bases unmatched to any gene: 1. Germline CDR1 and CDR2: MNHEY and SMNVEV (reference sequence). The CDR3 sequence is 14 residues long. This CDR3 is CASSLSAGGYEQYF. As DNA, the CDR3 is TGTGCCAGCAGTTTATCGGCGGGAGGCTACGAGCAGTACTTC.

This sequence joins TRBV10-3 and TRBJ2-5; D ambiguous. CDR1 is ENHRY, CDR2 SYGVKD, per germline. This CDR3 comprises 14 residues. With 2 bases removed from V and 1 base from J, the gap between germline ends came to 8 bases. The CDR3 bases are TGTGCCATCAGTGAGGATGGGTTCCAAGAGACCCAGTACTTC. This translates into CAISEDGFQETQYF.

The V and J genes are TRBV18 and TRBJ2-7; tentative D call: TRBD2 (6 bases). The CDR3 spans 15 residues. V was trimmed by 3 bases and J by 3 bases, leaving 15 bases between them. Germline loops: CDR1 KGHSH, CDR2 LQKENI. CDR3 region: CASSPTSSPIYEQYF. CDR3 nucleotides: TGTGCCAGCTCACCGACTAGTTCGCCCATCTACGAGCAGTACTTC.

This chain uses TRBV7-2 with TRBJ2-5; D is possibly TRBD1 or TRBD2 (5 bases each). The CDR3 is made up of 16 amino acids. CDR1 and CDR2 from the germline V gene are SGHTA and FQGNSA. Trimming removed 2 bases from V and 2 bases from J, with 15 bases in between. The CDR3 loop is CASSLRGTEKQETQYF. The CDR3 coding sequence is TGTGCCAGCAGCTTACGAGGGACGGAAAAACAAGAGACCCAGTACTTC. The variable domain in full, with the rest retrieved from reference TRBV7-2 and TRBJ2-5, is GAGVSQSPSNKVTEKGKDVELRCDPISGHTALYWYRQSLGQGLEFLIYFQGNSAPDKSGLPSDRFSAERTGGSVSTLTIQRTQQEDSAVYLCASSLRGTEKQETQYFGPGTRLLVL.

This clonotype was detected only a few times. The chain couples TRBV18 to TRBJ2-1, with D tentatively TRBD1 (5 bases). The CDR3 runs to 14 residues. The germline V gene has CDR1 KGHSH and CDR2 LQKENI. Trimming removed 6 bases from V and 4 bases from J, with 13 bases in between. CDR3 DNA sequence: TGTGCCAGCTCCAGGGTCTACTCATACAATGAGCAGTTCTTC. This gives the protein CASSRVYSYNEQFF.

The rearrangement links TRBV2 to TRBJ2-5, with TRBD1 as a possible D gene (5 bases). V shed 1 base and J shed 2 bases, with 11 bases lying between them. Germline CDR1 is SNHLY and CDR2 is FYNNEI. The CDR3 covers 15 residues. The CDR3 nucleotides are TGTGCCAGCAGTGAAGTATGGTCAGGGCAAGAGACCCAGTACTTC. It is translated as CASSEVWSGQETQYF.

This clonotype was seen more than once but under ten times. The J gene is TRBJ1-4, the V gene TRBV28; TRBD1 might be the D (6 bases). Trimming pared 5 bases from V and 7 bases from J, leaving 17 bases between. The CDR3 totals 15 residues. Germline loops: CDR1 MDHEN, CDR2 SYDVKM. In DNA form, the CDR3 reads TGTGCCAGCAGTCCTCCTCAGGGGAACGTTGAAAAACTGTTTTTT. Its translation: CASSPPQGNVEKLFF.

This clonotype was seen ten or more times. V is TRBV29-1 and J is TRBJ2-6; no clear D. V lost 2 bases and J 1 base, leaving 6 bases between the germline ends. There are 14 residues in the CDR3. Germline V gene data show CDR1 as SQVTM and CDR2 as ANQGSEA. The DNA of the CDR3 is TGCAGCGTTGAATACATATCTGGGGCCAACGTCCTGACTTTC. Translating it yields CSVEYISGANVLTF.

Remarks on this clonotype: This may arise from a read error, as a much more abundant clone is one base away. The chain combines TRBV14 with TRBJ2-1; no clear D. V shed 4 bases and J shed 12 bases, with 13 bases lying between them. The length of the CDR3 is 12 residues. Germline V gene sequence: CDR1 SGHDN, CDR2 FVKESK. CDR3 coding DNA: TGTGCCAGCAGCCTAGGGTACCATGCGCAGTTCTTC. Translated, it gives CASSLGYHAQFF.